The clone carrying this TCR beta chain was detected ten times or more. Its matching antigen is unknown. Other DNA sequences in this sample translate to the same CDR3. Ahead of thyroid surgery, no patient had received treatment of any kind. This sample is drawn from a study of metastatic and nonmetastatic thyroid tumors. Study-wide background: Comparison of repertoires was carried out across blood and tumor or nodule tissue from malignant and benign thyroid patients. Study findings and constraints: Reports indicated that malignant thyroid tumors showed significantly higher TCR beta diversity than benign nodules did, in blood and tumor.

From the PCR reads, TCRdb re-called clones with MiXCR. The sample contains about 90,000 clones, around 9.1% of which appear only once. The CDR3 consists of 16 residues. Germline CDR1 and CDR2: ENHRY and SYGVKD. V lost 0 bases and J lost 4, with 13 bases in between. This TCR was recovered from a female donor with papillary thyroid cancer or a benign thyroid nodule (not recorded which). Some clones in this sample may be carry-over from other donors' samples. The V and J genes are TRBV10-3 and TRBJ2-1; TRBD1 might be the D (5 bases). The sample taken for sequencing was blood. The CDR3 reads CAISESDPGQYNEQFF. The CDR3 bases are TGTGCCATCAGTGAGTCTGACCCAGGGCAGTACAATGAGCAGTTCTTC.